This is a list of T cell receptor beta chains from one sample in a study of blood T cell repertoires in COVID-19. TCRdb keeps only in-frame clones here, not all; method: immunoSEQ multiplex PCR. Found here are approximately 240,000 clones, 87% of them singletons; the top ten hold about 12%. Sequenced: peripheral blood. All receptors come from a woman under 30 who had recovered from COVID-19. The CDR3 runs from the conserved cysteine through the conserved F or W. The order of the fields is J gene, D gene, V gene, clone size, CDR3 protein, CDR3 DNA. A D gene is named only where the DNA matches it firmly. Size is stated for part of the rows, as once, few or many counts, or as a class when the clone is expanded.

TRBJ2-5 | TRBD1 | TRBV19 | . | CASSSTGGETQYF | TGTGCCAGTAGTTCCACAGGGGGAGAGACCCAGTACTTC
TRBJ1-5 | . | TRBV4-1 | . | CASSQEILSSNQPQHF | TGCGCCAGCAGCCAAGAGATCCTAAGTAGCAATCAGCCCCAGCATTTT
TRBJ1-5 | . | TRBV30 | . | CAWSGGFGPQHF | TGTGCCTGGAGTGGAGGTTTTGGGCCCCAGCATTTT
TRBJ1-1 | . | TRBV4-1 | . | CASSPPQLNTEAFF | TGCGCCAGCAGCCCCCCCCAATTGAACACTGAAGCTTTCTTT
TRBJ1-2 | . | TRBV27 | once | CASGPTANYGYTF | TGTGCCAGCGGCCCGACAGCTAACTATGGCTACACCTTC
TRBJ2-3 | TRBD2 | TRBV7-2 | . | CASSVLLAGESDTQYF | TGTGCCAGCAGCGTCCTCCTAGCGGGAGAATCAGATACGCAGTATTTT
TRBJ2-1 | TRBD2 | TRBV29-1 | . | CSVVVRSGTGYNEQFF | TGCAGCGTTGTTGTACGTAGCGGGACGGGGTACAATGAGCAGTTCTTC
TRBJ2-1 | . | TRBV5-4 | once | CASSALVVSSYNEQFF | TGTGCCAGCAGCGCCTTAGTGGTTAGCTCCTACAATGAGCAGTTCTTC
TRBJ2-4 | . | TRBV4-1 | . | CASSQERGNIQYF | TGCGCCAGCAGCCAGGAGAGAGGAAACATTCAGTACTTC
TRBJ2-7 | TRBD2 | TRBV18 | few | CASSPGGSYEQYF | TGTGCCAGCTCACCCGGCGGGAGCTACGAGCAGTACTTC
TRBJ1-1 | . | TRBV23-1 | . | CASSQSGGLNTEAFF | TGCGCCAGCAGTCAATCGGGGGGTTTGAACACTGAAGCTTTCTTT
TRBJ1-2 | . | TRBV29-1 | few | CSVEGGGLVYGYTF | TGCAGCGTTGAAGGTGGCGGGCTTGTCTATGGCTACACCTTC
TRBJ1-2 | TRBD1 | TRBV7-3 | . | CASSLQTGNGYGYTF | TGTGCCAGCAGCTTACAGACAGGGAATGGCTATGGCTACACCTTC
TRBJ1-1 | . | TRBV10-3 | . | CAISGAGLMNTEAFF | TGTGCCATCAGTGGGGCAGGGCTCATGAACACTGAAGCTTTCTTT
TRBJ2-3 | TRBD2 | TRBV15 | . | CATVSGLSTDTQYF | TGTGCCACCGTTAGCGGGCTGAGCACAGATACGCAGTATTTT
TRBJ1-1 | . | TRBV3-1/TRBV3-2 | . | CASSQAAEAFF | TGTGCCAGCAGCCAAGCCGCTGAAGCTTTCTTT
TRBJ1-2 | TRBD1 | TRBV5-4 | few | CASSYELRTGRSGYTF | TGTGCCAGCAGCTACGAGTTGCGGACAGGAAGAAGTGGCTACACCTTC
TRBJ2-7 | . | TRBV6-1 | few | CASSDLDDYEQYF | TGTGCCAGCAGTGATCTAGACGATTACGAGCAGTACTTC
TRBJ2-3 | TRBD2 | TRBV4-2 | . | CASSRSWGLAGGSTDTQYF | TGTGCCAGCAGCCGTTCATGGGGACTAGCGGGAGGATCCACAGATACGCAGTATTTT
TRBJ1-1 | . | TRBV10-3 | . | CAISETEMNTEAFF | TGTGCCATCAGTGAGACAGAGATGAACACTGAAGCTTTCTTT
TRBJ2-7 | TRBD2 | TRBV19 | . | CASSIAGGPRYEQYF | TGTGCCAGTAGTATAGCGGGAGGCCCCCGCTACGAGCAGTACTTC
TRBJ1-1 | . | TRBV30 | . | CAWSEGFDTEAFF | TGTGCCTGGAGTGAGGGGTTTGACACTGAAGCTTTCTTT
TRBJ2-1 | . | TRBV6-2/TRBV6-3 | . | CASSQLADTYNEQFF | TGTGCCAGCAGCCAACTGGCGGATACCTACAATGAGCAGTTCTTC
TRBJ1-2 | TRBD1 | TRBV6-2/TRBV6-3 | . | CASSYGDRAYGYTF | TGTGCCAGCAGTTACGGGGACAGGGCTTATGGCTACACCTTC
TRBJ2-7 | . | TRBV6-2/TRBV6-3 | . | CASSPGRYEQYF | TGTGCCAGCAGCCCGGGGAGGTACGAGCAGTACTTC
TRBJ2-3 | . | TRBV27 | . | CASSLQGATDTQYF | TGTGCCAGCAGTTTGCAGGGCGCGACAGATACGCAGTATTTT
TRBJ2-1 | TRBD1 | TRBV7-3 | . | CASSNRDRVNEQFF | TGTGCCAGCAGCAACCGGGACAGGGTTAATGAGCAGTTCTTC
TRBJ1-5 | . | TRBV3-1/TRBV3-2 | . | CASSQSRHQGSNQPQHF | TGTGCCAGCAGCCAGTCAAGGCACCAGGGGAGCAATCAGCCCCAGCATTTT
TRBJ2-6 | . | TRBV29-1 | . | CSAESGSSGANVLTF | TGCAGCGCTGAGTCCGGGTCTTCTGGGGCCAACGTCCTGACTTTC
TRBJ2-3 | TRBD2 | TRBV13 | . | CASSLSGRASWDTQYF | TGTGCCAGCAGCCTAAGCGGGAGGGCCAGTTGGGATACGCAGTATTTT
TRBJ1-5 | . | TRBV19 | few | CASTKGVRGQDQPQHF | TGTGCCAGTACCAAAGGAGTCAGGGGCCAAGATCAGCCCCAGCATTTT
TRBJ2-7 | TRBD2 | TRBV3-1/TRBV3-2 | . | CASSQDASGYYEQYF | TGTGCCAGCAGCCAAGATGCTAGCGGCTACTACGAGCAGTACTTC
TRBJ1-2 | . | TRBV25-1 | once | CASSDPANYGYTF | TGTGCCAGCAGTGACCCAGCTAACTATGGCTACACCTTC
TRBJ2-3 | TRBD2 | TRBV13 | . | CASSSGLAENTDTQYF | TGTGCCAGCAGCTCTGGACTAGCTGAAAACACAGATACGCAGTATTTT
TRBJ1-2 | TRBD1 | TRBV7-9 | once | CASRKSTGADYGYTF | TGTGCCAGCAGAAAAAGTACAGGGGCGGACTATGGCTACACCTTC
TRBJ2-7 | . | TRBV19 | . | CASSVVSSYEQYF | TGTGCCAGCAGCGTGGTCAGTTCCTACGAGCAGTACTTC
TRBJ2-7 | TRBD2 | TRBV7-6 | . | CASSSVLTSGRLGSYEQYF | TGTGCCAGCAGCTCCGTCCTAACTAGCGGGAGATTAGGCTCCTACGAGCAGTACTTC
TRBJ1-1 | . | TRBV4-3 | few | CASSQGDTEPTEAFF | TGCGCCAGCAGCCAGGGGGACACCGAACCCACTGAAGCTTTCTTT
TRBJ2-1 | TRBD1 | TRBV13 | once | CASSLGRGQGDEQFF | TGTGCCAGCAGCTTAGGAAGGGGGCAGGGGGATGAGCAGTTCTTC
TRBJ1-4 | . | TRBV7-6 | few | CASSFGLEDRTTNEKLFF | TGTGCCAGCAGCTTCGGCCTCGAGGACAGAACAACTAATGAAAAACTGTTTTTT
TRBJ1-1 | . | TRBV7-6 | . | CASSLAEGNTEAFF | TGTGCCAGCAGCTTAGCGGAGGGTAACACTGAAGCTTTCTTT
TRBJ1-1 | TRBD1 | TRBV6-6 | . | CASRTGTGNDEAFF | TGTGCCAGCAGAACCGGGACAGGGAATGATGAAGCTTTCTTT
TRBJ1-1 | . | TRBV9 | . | CASSALGTGVNTEAFF | TGTGCCAGCAGCGCCCTTGGAACAGGCGTGAACACTGAAGCTTTCTTT
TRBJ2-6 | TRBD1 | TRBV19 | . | CASSSPRDSLFGRPGANVLTF | TGTGCCAGTAGTTCCCCCCGGGACAGCCTCTTCGGACGACCTGGGGCCAACGTCCTGACTTTC
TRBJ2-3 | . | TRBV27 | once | CASSLRLDLDTQYF | TGTGCCAGCAGTTTACGACTAGATCTCGATACGCAGTATTTT
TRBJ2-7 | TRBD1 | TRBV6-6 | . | CASSYGDRLYEQYF | TGTGCCAGCAGTTACGGGGACAGGCTATACGAGCAGTACTTC
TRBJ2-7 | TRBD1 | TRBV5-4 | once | CASSFAGQGYEQYF | TGTGCCAGCAGCTTCGCGGGACAGGGTTACGAGCAGTACTTC
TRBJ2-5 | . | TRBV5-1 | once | CASTIYNRKETQYF | TGCGCCAGCACCATATACAACAGGAAAGAGACCCAGTACTTC
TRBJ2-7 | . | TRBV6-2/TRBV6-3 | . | CASSTPRGMRAYEQYF | TGTGCCAGCAGCACCCCCCGAGGGATGAGGGCCTACGAGCAGTACTTC
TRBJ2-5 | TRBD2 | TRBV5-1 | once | CASSLPRTSDPETQYF | TGCGCCAGCAGCTTGCCAAGGACTAGCGATCCAGAGACCCAGTACTTC
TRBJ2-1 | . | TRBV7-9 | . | CASSSLPAERNNEQFF | TGTGCCAGCAGTAGTCTTCCAGCGGAGCGAAACAATGAGCAGTTCTTC
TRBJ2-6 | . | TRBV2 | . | CAIGDWANVLTF | TGTGCCATCGGCGACTGGGCCAACGTCCTGACTTTC
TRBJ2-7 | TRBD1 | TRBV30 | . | CAWSTAGGNEQYF | TGTGCCTGGAGTACGGCAGGGGGTAACGAGCAGTACTTC
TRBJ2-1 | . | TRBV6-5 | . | CASSYSRVSSYNEQFF | TGTGCCAGCAGTTACTCCCGGGTGAGCTCCTACAATGAGCAGTTCTTC